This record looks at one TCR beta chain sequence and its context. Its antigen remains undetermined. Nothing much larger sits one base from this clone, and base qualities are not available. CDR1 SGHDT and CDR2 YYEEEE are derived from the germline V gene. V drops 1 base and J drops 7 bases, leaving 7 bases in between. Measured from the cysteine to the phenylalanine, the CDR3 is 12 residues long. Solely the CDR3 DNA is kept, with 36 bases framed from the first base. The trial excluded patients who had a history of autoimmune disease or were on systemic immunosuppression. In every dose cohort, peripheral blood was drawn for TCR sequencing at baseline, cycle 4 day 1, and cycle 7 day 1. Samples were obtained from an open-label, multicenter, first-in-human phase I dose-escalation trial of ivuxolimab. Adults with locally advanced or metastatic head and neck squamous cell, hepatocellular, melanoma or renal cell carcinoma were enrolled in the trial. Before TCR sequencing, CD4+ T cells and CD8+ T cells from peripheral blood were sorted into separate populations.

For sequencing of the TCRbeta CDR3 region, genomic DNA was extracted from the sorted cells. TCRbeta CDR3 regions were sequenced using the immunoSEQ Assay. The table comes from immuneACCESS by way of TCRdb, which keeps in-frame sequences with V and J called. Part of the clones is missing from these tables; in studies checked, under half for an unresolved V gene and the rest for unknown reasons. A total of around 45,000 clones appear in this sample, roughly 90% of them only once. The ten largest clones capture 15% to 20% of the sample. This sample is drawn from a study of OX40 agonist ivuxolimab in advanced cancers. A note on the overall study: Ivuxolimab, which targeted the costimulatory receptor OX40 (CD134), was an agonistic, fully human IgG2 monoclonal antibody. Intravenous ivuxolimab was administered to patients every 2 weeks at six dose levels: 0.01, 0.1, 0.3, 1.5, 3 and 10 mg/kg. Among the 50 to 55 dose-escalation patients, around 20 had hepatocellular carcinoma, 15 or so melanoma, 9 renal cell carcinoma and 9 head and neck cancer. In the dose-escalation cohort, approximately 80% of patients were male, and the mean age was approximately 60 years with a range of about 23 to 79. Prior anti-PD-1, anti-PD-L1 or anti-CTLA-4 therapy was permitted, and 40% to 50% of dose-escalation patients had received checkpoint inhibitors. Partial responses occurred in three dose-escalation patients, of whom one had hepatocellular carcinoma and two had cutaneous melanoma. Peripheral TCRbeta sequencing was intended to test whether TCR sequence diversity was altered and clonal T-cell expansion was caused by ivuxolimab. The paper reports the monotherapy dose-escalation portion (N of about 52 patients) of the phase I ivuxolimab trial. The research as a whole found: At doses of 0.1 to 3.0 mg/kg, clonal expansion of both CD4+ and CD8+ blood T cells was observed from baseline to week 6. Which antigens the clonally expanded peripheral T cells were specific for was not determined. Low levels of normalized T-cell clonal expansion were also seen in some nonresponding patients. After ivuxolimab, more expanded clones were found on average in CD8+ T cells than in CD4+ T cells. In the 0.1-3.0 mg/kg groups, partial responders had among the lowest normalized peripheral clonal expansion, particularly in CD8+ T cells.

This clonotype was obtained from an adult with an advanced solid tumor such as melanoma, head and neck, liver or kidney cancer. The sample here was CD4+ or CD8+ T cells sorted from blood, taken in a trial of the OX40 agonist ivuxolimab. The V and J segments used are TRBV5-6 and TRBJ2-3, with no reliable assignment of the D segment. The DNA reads TGTGCCAGCAGCTTGTTATATTATACGCAGTATTTT. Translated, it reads CASSLLYYTQYF.